This TCR beta chain is from a study of blood T cell repertoires in COVID-19. Study-level background: T cells, B-cell-depleted T cells, or PBMCs provided the cDNA or gDNA that served as material.

Trimming at V came to 2 bases and at J to 5 bases, leaving 12 bases not matched to a gene. The germline gives CDR1 SGHKS, CDR2 YYEKEE (reference sequence). The CDR3 runs to 16 residues. Per the original data handling: Reference gene primer amplification gave nucleated cell count estimates. The repertoire was sequenced with immunoSEQ multiplex PCR; TCRdb's copy has only in-frame clones and lacks some. The DNA gave D and trimming, while V, J and clone size come from that table. The sample holds 200,000 or so clones; 85% are singletons and the top ten take approximately 0.99%. This chain links TRBV5-5 with TRBJ1-1; 7 nucleotides agree with TRBD1. This clonotype was obtained from a man aged 60 to 69 with COVID-19, enrolled during active disease. Sequencing was done on a sample of peripheral blood. The CDR3 DNA reads TGTGCCAGCAGCTTCCACAGGGGACCCGGCGGGACTGAAGCTTTCTTT. Amino acid sequence: CASSFHRGPGGTEAFF.